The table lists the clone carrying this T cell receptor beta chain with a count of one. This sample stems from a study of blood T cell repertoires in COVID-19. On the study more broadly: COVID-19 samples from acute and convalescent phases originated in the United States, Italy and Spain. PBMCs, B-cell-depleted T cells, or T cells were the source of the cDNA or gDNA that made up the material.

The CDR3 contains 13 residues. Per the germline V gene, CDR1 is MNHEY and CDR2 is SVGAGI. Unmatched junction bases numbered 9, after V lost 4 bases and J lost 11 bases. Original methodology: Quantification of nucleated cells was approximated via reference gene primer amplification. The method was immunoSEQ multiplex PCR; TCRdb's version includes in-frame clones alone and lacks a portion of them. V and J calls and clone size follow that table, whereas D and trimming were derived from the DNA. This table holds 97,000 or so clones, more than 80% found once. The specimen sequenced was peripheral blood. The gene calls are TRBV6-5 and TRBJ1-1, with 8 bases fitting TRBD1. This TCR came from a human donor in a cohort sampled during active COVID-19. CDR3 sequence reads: CASSSTPGQDAFF. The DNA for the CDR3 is TGTGCCAGCAGTTCCACCCCGGGACAGGACGCTTTCTTT.